These T cell receptor beta chains were read from a single sample in a study of beta chain features in type 1 diabetes. Generated by immunoSEQ multiplex PCR, the TCRdb table keeps only in-frame clones and is missing some. The table lists approximately 240,000 clones, approximately 16% of them singletons, with 0.07% to 0.095% in the top ten. Sample: naive CD4+ T cells from blood. The source of these receptors is a young man with type 1 diabetes. Each CDR3 is given with its conserved first and last residue. Each record gives: J gene, clone size, D gene, V gene, CDR3 DNA, CDR3 protein. The D gene is left open where the match is weak. Not all rows give a size; the values are once, few, many and, for expanded clones, a class.

j_gene: TRBJ2-5; abundance: few; d_gene: TRBD2; v_gene: TRBV5-4; CDR3nt: TGTGCCAGCAGCTTGACTAGCGGGAGAATTGGAGAGACCCAGTACTTC; CDR3aa: CASSLTSGRIGETQYF
j_gene: TRBJ1-4; abundance: .; d_gene: TRBD1; v_gene: TRBV29-1; CDR3nt: TGCAGCGCGGACAGGGGGAATGAAAAACTGTTTTTT; CDR3aa: CSADRGNEKLFF
j_gene: TRBJ2-5; abundance: few; d_gene: .; v_gene: TRBV25-1; CDR3nt: TGTGCCAGCAGTGGCTACAGGTCTATGGACTTC; CDR3aa: CASSGYRSMDF
j_gene: TRBJ2-5; abundance: few; d_gene: TRBD1; v_gene: TRBV7-6; CDR3nt: TGTGCCAGCAGCTTTACAGGGGAATTGGGCGAGACCCAGTACTTC; CDR3aa: CASSFTGELGETQYF
j_gene: TRBJ2-5; abundance: .; d_gene: .; v_gene: TRBV7-7; CDR3nt: TGTGCTAGCAGCTTAGGGTCCGGCAGCGAGACCCAGTACTTC; CDR3aa: CASSLGSGSETQYF
j_gene: TRBJ1-4; abundance: few; d_gene: .; v_gene: TRBV14; CDR3nt: TGTGCCAGTTCGAATGAAAAACTGTTTTTT; CDR3aa: CASSNEKLFF
j_gene: TRBJ2-2; abundance: .; d_gene: TRBD1; v_gene: TRBV11-2; CDR3nt: TGTGCCAGCAGCTTAGGAAGGGGGACAGGCCGGGCGGAGCTGTTTTTT; CDR3aa: CASSLGRGTGRAELFF
j_gene: TRBJ2-5; abundance: .; d_gene: .; v_gene: TRBV7-9; CDR3nt: TGTGCCAGCAGGCCGCAGCTCCAGACCCAGTACTTC; CDR3aa: CASRPQLQTQYF
j_gene: TRBJ2-7; abundance: .; d_gene: TRBD1; v_gene: TRBV4-1; CDR3nt: TGCGCCAGCAGCTCTACAGGGGTCTCCTACGAGCAGTACTTC; CDR3aa: CASSSTGVSYEQYF
j_gene: TRBJ2-7; abundance: .; d_gene: TRBD2; v_gene: TRBV5-1; CDR3nt: TGCGCCAGCAGCTCCCTACAAGCGGGGAATGAGCAGTACTTC; CDR3aa: CASSSLQAGNEQYF
j_gene: TRBJ2-7; abundance: .; d_gene: TRBD1; v_gene: TRBV27; CDR3nt: TGTGCCAGCACTTGGACAGGACGAGGCGAGCAGTACTTC; CDR3aa: CASTWTGRGEQYF
j_gene: TRBJ2-3; abundance: few; d_gene: .; v_gene: TRBV15; CDR3nt: TGTGCCACCAGCAGTGCCCGGGACCCCGGGCGAGAGCAGTATTTT; CDR3aa: CATSSARDPGREQYF
j_gene: TRBJ2-7; abundance: .; d_gene: .; v_gene: TRBV28; CDR3nt: TGTGCCAGCAGTTCACCGGGACAATATGGAAACGAGCAGTACTTC; CDR3aa: CASSSPGQYGNEQYF
j_gene: TRBJ2-1; abundance: .; d_gene: TRBD1; v_gene: TRBV9; CDR3nt: TGTGCCAGCAGCTTAGAGATCACCGGGACAGGGGCTAATGAGCAGTTCTTC; CDR3aa: CASSLEITGTGANEQFF
j_gene: TRBJ2-4; abundance: few; d_gene: .; v_gene: TRBV6-1; CDR3nt: TGTGCCAGCAGTGAAGCGCGCGGACAGAAAAACATTCAGTACTTC; CDR3aa: CASSEARGQKNIQYF
j_gene: TRBJ2-7; abundance: few; d_gene: .; v_gene: TRBV9; CDR3nt: TGTGCCAGCAGCGTAGCTCTGAGCTCCTACGAGCAGTACTTC; CDR3aa: CASSVALSSYEQYF
j_gene: TRBJ1-4; abundance: few; d_gene: .; v_gene: TRBV27; CDR3nt: TGTGCCAGCAGTTCCCCTCGACAAGGAAGGATCACAACTAATGAAAAACTGTTTTTT; CDR3aa: CASSSPRQGRITTNEKLFF
j_gene: TRBJ2-5; abundance: few; d_gene: .; v_gene: TRBV10-3; CDR3nt: TGTGCCATCAGTGAGAGCTACGGTGGTACCGAGACCCAGTACTTC; CDR3aa: CAISESYGGTETQYF
j_gene: TRBJ2-6; abundance: few; d_gene: .; v_gene: TRBV7-2; CDR3nt: TGTGCCAGCACTCGGGCTGGGGCCAACGTCCTGACTTTC; CDR3aa: CASTRAGANVLTF
j_gene: TRBJ2-7; abundance: .; d_gene: TRBD2; v_gene: TRBV29-1; CDR3nt: TGCAGCGCCGGGACTAGCGGGCTCCCCTACGAGCAGTACTTC; CDR3aa: CSAGTSGLPYEQYF
j_gene: TRBJ1-4; abundance: .; d_gene: .; v_gene: TRBV30; CDR3nt: TGTGCCTGGAGTGTCGGCAGGGCCACTAATGAAAAACTGTTTTTT; CDR3aa: CAWSVGRATNEKLFF
j_gene: TRBJ1-1; abundance: few; d_gene: .; v_gene: TRBV21-1; CDR3nt: TGTGCCAGCAGCAAAGTTCGGTGTGGCACCTATTCTGAAGCTTTCTTT; CDR3aa: CASSKVRCGTYSEAFF
j_gene: TRBJ1-3; abundance: .; d_gene: .; v_gene: TRBV2; CDR3nt: TGTGCCGGAAGGAGGTCTGGAAACACCATATATTTT; CDR3aa: CAGRRSGNTIYF
j_gene: TRBJ2-1; abundance: .; d_gene: .; v_gene: TRBV7-2; CDR3nt: TGTGCCAGCAGCCTTGGGGTTAGCTCCTACAATGAGCAGTTCTTC; CDR3aa: CASSLGVSSYNEQFF
j_gene: TRBJ2-7; abundance: few; d_gene: TRBD2; v_gene: TRBV29-1; CDR3nt: TGCAGCGTGGCGGGACTAGCGGGAGCCGACGAGCAGTACTTC; CDR3aa: CSVAGLAGADEQYF
j_gene: TRBJ2-1; abundance: .; d_gene: TRBD2; v_gene: TRBV11-1; CDR3nt: TGTGCCAGCAGCTTAGCAGCGGGACGCCGGAATGAGCAGTTCTTC; CDR3aa: CASSLAAGRRNEQFF
j_gene: TRBJ1-1; abundance: few; d_gene: .; v_gene: TRBV29-1; CDR3nt: TGCAGCGGTGAGTGGCAGGGGAACACTGAAGCTTTCTTT; CDR3aa: CSGEWQGNTEAFF